This note documents a single T cell receptor (beta chain) sequence. This receptor's antigen is unknown. Nothing much larger sits one base from this clone, and base qualities are not available. The CDR3 covers 15 residues, taking in both the cysteine and the phenylalanine. Kept here is only the CDR3 DNA, which spans 45 bases and is read in frame from base 1. The germline V gene provides CDR1 SGHAT and CDR2 FQNNGV. Trimming takes 7 bases from V and 5 bases from J, and the germline ends sit 17 bases apart. These data come from a study of T cells in Graves' hyperthyroidism and ophthalmopathy (dated by TCRdb to about 2019). Turning to the overall study: Peripheral blood samples were taken at the time of initial diagnosis, prior to any treatment. To identify distinguishing TCR V-J signatures, a discovery cohort of 100 patients was used, comprising 43 with Graves' ophthalmopathy and around 60 with stable Graves' hyperthyroidism. An independent validation cohort of under 20 hyperthyroidism patients and about 16 patients who later progressed to ophthalmopathy tested prospective prediction of ophthalmopathy. The roughly 90 discovery patients were divided at random into training and test sets in a 7:3 ratio. In more than 5 Graves' hyperthyroidism patients, the study also compared T-cell repertoires from thyroid tissue with T-cell repertoires from blood. Once sampling was done, hyperthyroidism patients were given methimazole at a starting dose of 30 mg daily, whereas ophthalmopathy patients were given high-dose intravenous methylprednisolone. TCR Vbeta CDR3 sequencing of 130 to 150 peripheral blood samples (43 ophthalmopathy, 75 hyperthyroidism and roughly 17 progressor patients) is reported in the paper.

Summary of the overall study and its limitations: Ophthalmopathy was separated from stable hyperthyroidism by a 13 V-J signature model, with around 90% sensitivity and about 81% specificity obtained in cross-validation and 80%/75% obtained in testing. Blood samples also contained most of the expanded thyroid clonotypes (frequency above 0.001), which suggests that blood repertoires may reflect thyroid immune responses. No statistical method was used to set the sample size in advance, and investigators knew the group allocation. In validation, the model predicted progression to ophthalmopathy with over 65% sensitivity and over 72% specificity, a median of approximately 6.7 months before onset.

Ophthalmopathy patients had moderately to severely active disease, with a Clinical Activity Score of 3 or more, a NOSPECS grade of 4 or more, and a disease duration of less than 3 months. Any patient with an uncontrolled infection, another autoimmune disease, pregnancy or lactation was excluded. Diagnoses relied on clinical symptoms, serum thyroxine and TRAb, thyroid ultrasound and orbital computed tomography. PBMCs were isolated from 7.5 to 10 ml of fresh peripheral blood by Ficoll-Paque density gradient centrifugation. Total RNA was extracted using Trizol reagent, and RNA quality was assessed on an Agilent 2100 Bioanalyzer. The TCR beta CDR3 regions were amplified from the RNA transcripts. The TCR CDR3 was subjected to a first round of RT-PCR using the HTBI primer set and the Qiagen OneStep RT-PCR kit. Libraries were constructed in a second round of multiplex PCR, after which size selection and purification were performed. The libraries were sequenced on an Illumina HiSeq2000 using paired-end 100 bp reads. Processing in the source paper ran as follows. SOAPnuke was used to process the raw data, removing reads that contained adapters or uncalled bases, had a mean Phred below 15, or lacked an exact match to the constant primer or identifier. COPE v1.2.5 was used to merge the high-quality paired reads, and each unique nucleotide sequence was defined as a clonotype. MiTCR v1.1 was used to align clonotypes to the IMGT TRBV, TRBD and TRBJ reference segments. The analysis included only V-J combinations with a frequency above 0.0001, which together covered approximately 99% of the repertoires. The TCS score was defined as F50 (clonal expansion) divided by E x V (chaos), with BLOSUM62-based TCRdist calculated between CDR3 peptides within each V-J. Welch's t-statistics and random forest reduced 500 to 650 V-J features to some 14, which were used in a naive Bayes classifier (R e1071). TCRdb trimmed public reads at Q25 via fastp, called clones via MiXCR and kept in-frame beta chains. Entries that share a CDR3 protein sequence are merged under the most common genes and DNA. TCRdb assigned the V and J calls; the authors' analysis was not used. The sample table lists 400,000 to 550,000 distinct CDR3 sequences, roughly 24% of them with a count of one. The top ten clonotypes cover roughly 10% of the sample.

The rearrangement combines TRBV11-2 with TRBJ2-2; the D gene is possibly TRBD1 or TRBD2, with 5 bases matching each. Sequenced input: blood. This clonotype originated in a woman aged 25-40 years with Graves' ophthalmopathy. CDR3 region: CASTTWGMKTGELFF. DNA sequence: TGTGCCAGCACCACTTGGGGGATGAAAACCGGGGAGCTGTTTTTT. Beyond the CDR3, the reference TRBV11-2 and TRBJ2-2 genes provide the residues; the full variable domain reads: EAGVAQSPRYKIIEKRQSVAFWCNPISGHATLYWYQQILGQGPKLLIQFQNNGVVDDSQLPKDRFSAERLKGVDSTLKIQPAKLEDSAVYLCASTTWGMKTGELFFGEGSRLTVL.